Listed here are 22 T cell receptor beta chains from one sample, sequenced in a study of CD8+ T cells in alopecia areata. Specified treatment: oral pan-JAK inhibitor, 5-10 mg twice daily. Extracted RNA was reverse transcribed into cDNA, the sequencing template. Some clones are missing from TCRdb's copy, which holds only in-frame ones; the method was immunoSEQ multiplex PCR. The data contain 150,000 to 200,000 clones, 51% of them singletons. Sequencing was performed on CD8+ T cells sorted from blood, taken at week 52, from a patient treated with tofacitinib. The receptors originated from a human donor with alopecia areata.

This chain uses TRBV6-1 with TRBJ2-1; the D is unclear. Germline CDR1 reads MNHNS; CDR2 reads SASEGT. This CDR3 comprises 11 residues. Trimming stripped 7 bases from V and 8 bases from J, with 9 bases between. DNA for the CDR3: TGTGCCAGCATCGTATGGGATGAGCAGTTCTTC. Its protein is CASIVWDEQFF.

The J gene is TRBJ1-5, the V gene TRBV6-5, with a possible D match to TRBD1 (5 bases). The CDR3 is made up of 16 amino acids. Trimming took off 1 base at V and 0 bases at J, with 10 bases between the two ends. Germline-derived CDR1 and CDR2 are MNHEY and SVGAGI. CDR3 coding DNA: TGTGCCAGCAGTTACTGGGGCGGTTATAGCAATCAGCCCCAGCATTTT. It translates to CASSYWGGYSNQPQHF.

The rearrangement joins TRBV6-6 to TRBJ1-2; weak D call: TRBD1 (6 bases). Between the trimmed V and J ends, which lost 2 bases and 4 bases, there was a span of 11 bases. This CDR3 spans 14 amino acids. Germline V gene data show CDR1 as MNHNY and CDR2 as SVGAGI (reference sequence). CDR3 sequence reads: CASSYGGGPYGYTF. The CDR3 bases are TGTGCCAGCAGTTACGGGGGGGGCCCCTATGGCTACACCTTC.

The chain recombines TRBV6-5 with TRBJ1-1; TRBD1 matches at 7 bases. There are 14 residues in the CDR3. Germline CDR1 and CDR2: MNHEY and SVGAGI. Trimming removed 6 bases from V and 3 bases from J; junction bases left unmatched: 7. DNA for the CDR3: TGTGCCAGCAGCCAAGACAGGGTGCACACTGAAGCTTTCTTT. As protein: CASSQDRVHTEAFF.

The V gene is TRBV18, the J gene TRBJ1-2; TRBD1 is a possible D gene (5 bases). The CDR3 contains 13 residues. Trimming stripped 5 bases from V and 3 bases from J, with 10 bases between. Germline V lookup: CDR1 KGHSH, CDR2 LQKENI. The CDR3 DNA sequence: TGTGCCAGCTCAATACAGGACTACTATGGCTACACCTTC. Translated: CASSIQDYYGYTF.

The chain carries TRBV9 and TRBJ2-2; 10 positions agree with TRBD1. V trimming: 3 bases; J trimming: 7 bases; junction bases outside the gene matches: 9. This CDR3 has 16 amino acids. Germline CDR1 is SGDLS and CDR2 is YYNGEE. The CDR3 sequence is CASSAQRTGGFGELFF. Here the CDR3 DNA reads TGTGCCAGCAGCGCACAACGGACAGGGGGGTTCGGGGAGCTGTTTTTT.

The chain links TRBV27 to TRBJ2-7; 7 bases map to TRBD1. Trimming removed 3 bases from V and 6 bases from J; junction bases left unmatched: 14. This CDR3 is built from 16 residues. Germline V lookup: CDR1 MNHEY, CDR2 SMNVEV (reference sequence). The CDR3 reads CASSLSAGTDEPEQYF. The DNA of the CDR3 is TGTGCCAGCAGTTTGAGTGCAGGGACAGATGAGCCCGAGCAGTACTTC.

The V call is TRBV7-9, the J call TRBJ2-5, with D uncertain. Trimming removed 4 bases at V and 5 bases at J, with 11 bases between. The CDR3 totals 13 residues. Germline V gene lookup returns CDR1 SEHNR and CDR2 FQNEAQ (reference sequence). The CDR3 protein is CASSSDFVETQYF. The DNA for the CDR3 is TGTGCCAGCAGCTCCGACTTCGTGGAGACCCAGTACTTC. The full variable domain, rest sourced from reference TRBV7-9 and TRBJ2-5, is DTGVSQNPRHKITKRGQNVTFRCDPISEHNRLYWYRQTLGQGPEFLTYFQNEAQLEKSRLLSDRFSAERPKGSFSTLEIQRTEQGDSAMYLCASSSDFVETQYFGPGTRLLVL.

This chain connects TRBV5-4 to TRBJ2-5; no reliable D call. Germline loops: CDR1 SGHNT, CDR2 YYREEE (reference sequence). This CDR3 has 11 residues. V was pared by 0 bases and J by 7 bases, with 4 bases between. Here the CDR3 DNA reads TGTGCCAGCAGCTTGGAGGGGACCCAGTACTTC. Translated: CASSLEGTQYF.

This clone turned up a few times. The chain links TRBV7-6 to TRBJ2-3, with D uncertain. The CDR3 totals 15 residues. CDR1 is SGHVS, CDR2 FNYEAQ, per germline. V lost 5 bases and J lost 1, with 13 bases in between. The CDR3 DNA is TGTGCCAGCAGCCCCAAGGTGGCTGGCACAGATACGCAGTATTTT. Protein sequence: CASSPKVAGTDTQYF.

This chain joins TRBV30 and TRBJ1-1; D possibly corresponds to TRBD1 (5 bases). CDR1 GTSNPN and CDR2 SVGIG come from the germline V gene (reference sequence). The CDR3 has 11 residues. The V and J ends lost 5 bases and 4 bases respectively, with 8 bases between them. In DNA, the CDR3 is TGTGCCTGGGCCCAGGGCACTGAAGCTTTCTTT. The encoded protein is CAWAQGTEAFF. The full variable domain, with the rest looked up from reference TRBV30 and TRBJ1-1, is SQTIHQWPATLVQPVGSPLSLECTVEGTSNPNLYWYRQAAGRGLQLLFYSVGIGQISSEVPQNLSASRPQDRQFILSSKKLLLSDSGFYLCAWAQGTEAFFGQGTRLTVV.

This sequence joins TRBV7-9 and TRBJ2-2; 7 bases are a match to TRBD2. Losses at the gene ends were 5 bases for V and 0 bases for J; bases not matched to a gene: 3. Germline V gives CDR1 SEHNR, CDR2 FQNEAQ (reference sequence). The CDR3 has 15 residues. The CDR3, as DNA: TGTGCCAGCAGCCCGGCGGGAGCGAACACCGGGGAGCTGTTTTTT. Translating it yields CASSPAGANTGELFF.

The chain carries TRBV11-1 and TRBJ2-5; 10 bases line up with TRBD1. Germline CDR1 and CDR2: SGHAT and FQDESV (reference sequence). J lost 2 bases, V lost 1 base, and 7 bases had no gene match. This CDR3 has 17 amino acids. Here the CDR3 reads CASSLVGTGAIQETQYF. CDR3 coding DNA: TGTGCCAGCAGCTTAGTCGGGACAGGGGCCATACAAGAGACCCAGTACTTC.

Ten or more counts support this clone. The gene calls are TRBV15 and TRBJ2-1, with 9 bases aligning to TRBD2. Germline-derived CDR1 and CDR2 are LNHNV and YYDKDF (reference sequence). The length of the CDR3 is 15 residues. V dropped 4 bases and J dropped 7; count of bases not matched to a gene: 8. The CDR3 bases are TGTGCCACCAGCACTAGCGGGATCCTTAGGAATGAGCAGTTCTTC. Protein sequence: CATSTSGILRNEQFF.

This chain connects TRBV13 to TRBJ1-6; 9 nucleotides match TRBD1. The CDR3 is 16 amino acids. The J segment lost 13 bases and the V segment lost 4 bases, leaving 14 bases of the junction unmatched. In germline, CDR1 is PRHDT, CDR2 FYEKMQ (reference sequence). This CDR3 is CASSSAGTGPGGPLHF. The CDR3 nucleotides read TGTGCCAGCAGCTCCGCCGGGACAGGGCCGGGTGGCCCCCTCCACTTT.

This clone was detected only a few times. The gene calls are TRBV4-1 and TRBJ2-7; 8 positions agree with TRBD1. Germline V gene data show CDR1 as MGHRA and CDR2 as YSYEKL. The CDR3 is 14 residues long. The V and J ends lost 3 bases and 2 bases, in that order; junction bases with no gene match: 3. CDR3 nucleotide sequence: TGCGCCAGCAGCCAGCGGACAGGGACCTACGAGCAGTACTTC. Protein product: CASSQRTGTYEQYF.

There are a few counts of this clone. The V and J genes are TRBV11-2 and TRBJ2-7; possible D gene TRBD1, 5 bases. V was trimmed by 5 bases and J by 2 bases, leaving 10 bases between them. Germline lookup yields CDR1 SGHAT and CDR2 FQNNGV. The CDR3 is made up of 13 amino acids. The CDR3 is CASSLQTAYEQYF. The CDR3 region has the DNA TGTGCCAGCAGCCTACAGACAGCCTACGAGCAGTACTTC. The full variable domain, in which reference TRBV11-2 and TRBJ2-7 provide the parts outside the CDR3, is EAGVAQSPRYKIIEKRQSVAFWCNPISGHATLYWYQQILGQGPKLLIQFQNNGVVDDSQLPKDRFSAERLKGVDSTLKIQPAKLEDSAVYLCASSLQTAYEQYFGPGTRLTVT.

The rearrangement uses TRBV4-3 and TRBJ1-1; D remains unclear. The CDR3 extends over 15 amino acids. V lost 0 bases to trimming and J lost 1 base, with 9 bases between them. The V gene's germline CDR1 is LGHNA and CDR2 YSLEER. CDR3 protein: CASSQDRAGNTEAFF. The CDR3 DNA follows: TGCGCCAGCAGCCAAGATCGGGCAGGGAACACTGAAGCTTTCTTT.

The J gene is TRBJ1-5, the V gene TRBV27, with D possibly matching TRBD1 (6 bases). The CDR3 runs 16 residues. The germline CDR1 and CDR2 sequences are MNHEY and SMNVEV (reference sequence). V was shortened by 4 bases and J by 4 bases, with 17 bases between the two germline ends. The CDR3 protein is CASSSNLDGTNQPQHF. The CDR3 DNA sequence: TGTGCCAGCAGTTCCAACCTCGACGGGACAAATCAGCCCCAGCATTTT.

The chain is built from TRBV5-4 and TRBJ2-3, with 8 positions matching TRBD2. Trimming removed 3 bases from V and 2 bases from J; junction bases left unmatched: 5. The germline CDR1 and CDR2 sequences are SGHNT and YYREEE (reference sequence). CDR3 size: 15 residues. The CDR3: CASSSQRGNTDTQYF. CDR3 nucleotides: TGTGCCAGCAGCTCCCAGCGGGGGAACACAGATACGCAGTATTTT.

The chain recombines TRBV18 with TRBJ1-1; possibly TRBD1 for D (5 bases). The CDR3 totals 17 residues. Germline V CDR1 and CDR2: KGHSH, LQKENI. Trimming stripped 5 bases from V and 0 bases from J, with 19 bases between. CDR3 region: CASSSLLGGSLNTEAFF. As DNA, the CDR3 is TGTGCCAGCTCATCACTTTTGGGGGGAAGTTTGAACACTGAAGCTTTCTTT.

The chain combines TRBV7-9 with TRBJ1-6; 7 bases fit TRBD1. The V gene's germline CDR1 is SEHNR and CDR2 FQNEAQ (reference sequence). CDR3 size: 16 residues. V lost 5 bases to trimming and J lost 4 bases; unmatched junction nucleotides: 8. The CDR3 protein is CASSGLRDSYNSPLHF. The DNA for the CDR3 is TGTGCCAGCAGCGGACTCCGGGACAGTTATAATTCACCCCTCCACTTT.